The 20 T cell receptor beta chains below all came from one sample that was sequenced in a study of identifying expanded T cells in peripheral blood. Sequencing was performed with immunoSEQ multiplex PCR; in TCRdb, only in-frame clones are kept and a portion is missing. The table has about 82,000 clones, 70% to 90% seen once. The sequencing sample was made of blood. These receptors all stem from a person between 18 and 75 years old in good health.

This chain joins TRBV18 and TRBJ1-2, with TRBD1 identical over 9 bases. The CDR3 sequence is 15 residues long. With 2 bases clipped from V and 4 bases from J, the junction kept 5 bases outside the gene matches. The germline V gene encodes CDR1 KGHSH and CDR2 LQKENI. CDR3 amino acids: CASSPAGQGPYGYTF. CDR3 coding DNA: TGTGCCAGCTCACCAGCGGGACAGGGACCCTATGGCTACACCTTC.

CDR3 residues: CASSLVGQAEAFF. The CDR3 bases are TGTGCCAGCAGCTTAGTTGGACAGGCAGAAGCTTTCTTT. The chain has TRBV11-3 and TRBJ1-1, with 7 positions matching TRBD1. CDR3 length: 13 residues. Trimming removed 1 base from V and 8 bases from J; junction bases left unmatched: 4. CDR1 is SGHNT, CDR2 YENEEA, per germline.

The rearrangement uses TRBV28 and TRBJ1-2, with 9 bases identical to TRBD1. The CDR3 has 15 residues. V trimming: 2 bases; J trimming: 6 bases; junction bases outside the gene matches: 7. Germline CDR1 and CDR2: MDHEN and SYDVKM. This CDR3 is CASSLEARTGDGYTF. The CDR3, as DNA: TGTGCCAGCAGTTTAGAGGCGCGGACAGGGGATGGCTACACCTTC.

This clone was found once. The V call is TRBV28, the J call TRBJ2-1; the D call may be TRBD1 or TRBD2 (6 bases each). Trimming took off 3 bases at V and 10 bases at J, with 22 bases between the two ends. Germline V lookup: CDR1 MDHEN, CDR2 SYDVKM. The CDR3 spans 16 residues. The DNA of the CDR3 is TGTGCCAGCAGTTTTTTCCCGGGGGCCAGCGAGCACGAGCAGTTCTTC. Protein product: CASSFFPGASEHEQFF.

The J gene is TRBJ1-1, the V gene TRBV7-2; a weak D match, TRBD1 (5 bases). This CDR3 has 15 residues. Germline CDR1 reads SGHTA; CDR2 reads FQGNSA. V lost 2 bases, J lost 0 bases, and 10 bases lay in between. The CDR3 DNA sequence: TGTGCCAGCAGCTTAACTGGGGGGATGAACACTGAAGCTTTCTTT. Amino acid sequence: CASSLTGGMNTEAFF. Drawing the rest from reference TRBV7-2 and TRBJ1-1, the complete variable domain is GAGVSQSPSNKVTEKGKDVELRCDPISGHTALYWYRQSLGQGLEFLIYFQGNSAPDKSGLPSDRFSAERTGGSVSTLTIQRTQQEDSAVYLCASSLTGGMNTEAFFGQGTRLTVV.

This chain links TRBV7-2 with TRBJ1-2; TRBD1 matches at 7 bases. The junction had 7 bases not matched to a gene; V was cut back by 5 bases and J by 1 base. CDR1 and CDR2 from the germline V gene are SGHTA and FQGNSA. The CDR3 consists of 15 residues. CDR3 sequence: CASSLRDSDNYGYTF. The CDR3 bases are TGTGCCAGCAGCCTCCGGGACAGTGATAACTATGGCTACACCTTC.

The chain has TRBV11-2 and TRBJ2-7, with no clear D. Trimming cost V 4 bases and J 3 bases, with 13 bases left between them. The CDR3 length is 14 residues. Germline V CDR1 and CDR2: SGHAT, FQNNGV. This CDR3 reads CASSSFIKNYEQYF. The CDR3 DNA is TGTGCCAGCAGCTCGTTTATTAAAAACTACGAGCAGTACTTC.

The chain recombines TRBV6-1 with TRBJ2-6, with D uncertain. The CDR3 runs 18 residues. V shed 0 bases and J shed 0 bases, with 12 bases lying between them. CDR1 MNHNS and CDR2 SASEGT come from the germline V gene. The CDR3 here is CASSEASPGLSGANVLTF. In nucleotides, the CDR3 is TGTGCCAGCAGTGAAGCTAGCCCAGGCCTCTCTGGGGCCAACGTCCTGACTTTC.

The V and J genes are TRBV30 and TRBJ1-4, with D unresolved. The V end lost 2 bases, the J end lost 7 bases, and 5 bases lay between the germline ends. The CDR3 contains 11 residues. The germline V gene encodes CDR1 GTSNPN and CDR2 SVGIG (reference sequence). The chain's CDR3 is CAWSTGEKLFF. The CDR3 nucleotides read TGTGCCTGGAGTACGGGTGAAAAACTGTTTTTT.

CDR3 amino acids: CASSRGIGAENTGELFF. Here the CDR3 DNA reads TGTGCCAGCTCCCGGGGGATCGGCGCGGAAAACACCGGGGAGCTGTTTTTT. The rearrangement links TRBV18 to TRBJ2-2, with D perhaps TRBD2 (6 bases). The CDR3 has 17 residues. From germline, CDR1 is KGHSH and CDR2 LQKENI. The V end lost 6 bases, the J end lost 2 bases, and 19 bases lay between the germline ends. The variable domain in full, with the rest retrieved from reference TRBV18 and TRBJ2-2, is NAGVMQNPRHLVRRRGQEARLRCSPMKGHSHVYWYRQLPEEGLKFMVYLQKENIIDESGMPKERFSAEFPKEGPSILRIQQVVRGDSAAYFCASSRGIGAENTGELFFGEGSRLTVL.

This clone has just a few counts. The genes are TRBV6-1 and TRBJ2-7, with 10 nucleotides matching TRBD2. The junction had 9 bases not matched to a gene; V was cut back by 7 bases and J by 3 bases. The V gene's germline CDR1 is MNHNS and CDR2 SASEGT. The CDR3 is made up of 15 amino acids. CDR3: CASNVAGGHYYEQYF. CDR3 coding DNA: TGTGCCAGCAACGTAGCGGGAGGACATTACTACGAGCAGTACTTC.

The chain recombines TRBV6-5 with TRBJ1-5, with 8 nucleotides matching TRBD1. CDR3 length equals 15 residues. Per the germline V gene, CDR1 is MNHEY and CDR2 is SVGAGI. The V and J ends lost 2 bases and 9 bases, in that order; junction bases with no gene match: 9. CDR3 coding DNA: TGTGCCAGCAGTTACACGGCCGGGACAGGACCGCCCCAGCATTTT. Its translation: CASSYTAGTGPPQHF.

This chain connects TRBV5-1 to TRBJ1-4; D uncertain. The germline V and J ends were trimmed by 4 bases and 8 bases, with 15 bases remaining between them. The germline V gene encodes CDR1 SGHRS and CDR2 YFSETQ. The CDR3 contains 14 residues. The CDR3: CASSTGSLGEKLFF. As DNA, the CDR3 is TGCGCCAGCAGCACCGGGTCTCTTGGCGAAAAACTGTTTTTT.

The J gene is TRBJ2-1, the V gene TRBV18; 7 bases map to TRBD1. Germline CDR1 and CDR2: KGHSH and LQKENI. The CDR3 is 17 amino acids. Germline trimming cut 3 bases from V and 2 bases from J; bases unmatched to any gene: 10. CDR3 sequence reads: CASSPNRGTVTYNEQFF. Written as DNA, the CDR3 is TGTGCCAGCTCACCTAACAGGGGAACCGTAACCTACAATGAGCAGTTCTTC.

The J gene is TRBJ1-1, the V gene TRBV29-1, with D tentatively TRBD1 (5 bases). The V end lost 4 bases, the J end lost 7 bases, and 13 bases lay between the germline ends. Germline values: CDR1 SQVTM, CDR2 ANQGSEA. The CDR3 loop spans 12 amino acids. The CDR3 reads CSVAGDGREAFF. CDR3 DNA sequence: TGCAGCGTTGCCGGGGACGGCCGTGAAGCTTTCTTT.

V usage is TRBV4-1 and J usage is TRBJ1-2; unclear D gene. From germline, CDR1 is MGHRA and CDR2 YSYEKL. V was cut by 0 bases and J by 5 bases, with 19 bases left in between. This CDR3 is built from 17 residues. The CDR3 reads CASSQDSGRFLGYGYTF. The CDR3 region has the DNA TGCGCCAGCAGCCAAGATTCCGGCCGATTCCTAGGGTATGGCTACACCTTC.

The rearrangement joins TRBV18 to TRBJ2-7; TRBD2 matches at 8 bases. V dropped 0 bases and J dropped 5; count of bases not matched to a gene: 6. CDR1 and CDR2 (germline): KGHSH, LQKENI. CDR3 size: 15 residues. CDR3 region: CASSPPGGGPHEQYF. The CDR3, as DNA: TGTGCCAGCTCACCACCGGGCGGGGGGCCCCACGAGCAGTACTTC. The full variable domain, in which reference TRBV18 and TRBJ2-7 provide the parts outside the CDR3, is NAGVMQNPRHLVRRRGQEARLRCSPMKGHSHVYWYRQLPEEGLKFMVYLQKENIIDESGMPKERFSAEFPKEGPSILRIQQVVRGDSAAYFCASSPPGGGPHEQYFGPGTRLTVT.

The rearrangement joins TRBV7-2 to TRBJ2-5; 7 bases line up with TRBD2. The CDR3 sequence is 15 residues long. The germline V gene has CDR1 SGHTA and CDR2 FQGNSA. V shed 2 bases, J shed 2 bases, and the junction held 5 bases outside the gene matches. The CDR3 DNA follows: TGTGCCAGCAGCTTACGGCTAGCGGTGCAAGAGACCCAGTACTTC. It is translated as CASSLRLAVQETQYF.

The CDR3 DNA sequence: TGTGCCTGGACTCCCGGACTAGCGGGAGTGGCAGATACGCAGTATTTT. Translated: CAWTPGLAGVADTQYF. V gene TRBV30 combines with J gene TRBJ2-3; 13 bases fit TRBD2. V dropped 4 bases and J dropped 4; count of bases not matched to a gene: 8. The V gene's germline CDR1 is GTSNPN and CDR2 SVGIG (reference sequence). This CDR3 has 16 amino acids. The full variable domain, completed using reference TRBV30 and TRBJ2-3, is SQTIHQWPATLVQPVGSPLSLECTVEGTSNPNLYWYRQAAGRGLQLLFYSVGIGQISSEVPQNLSASRPQDRQFILSSKKLLLSDSGFYLCAWTPGLAGVADTQYFGPGTRLTVL.

The chain couples TRBV6-1 to TRBJ2-7; D gene unclear. The CDR3 sequence is 11 residues long. CDR1 MNHNS and CDR2 SASEGT come from the germline V gene. Trimming removed 4 bases from V and 2 bases from J, with 3 bases in between. CDR3 sequence: CASSGAYEQYF. CDR3 in DNA: TGTGCCAGCAGTGGAGCCTACGAGCAGTACTTC.